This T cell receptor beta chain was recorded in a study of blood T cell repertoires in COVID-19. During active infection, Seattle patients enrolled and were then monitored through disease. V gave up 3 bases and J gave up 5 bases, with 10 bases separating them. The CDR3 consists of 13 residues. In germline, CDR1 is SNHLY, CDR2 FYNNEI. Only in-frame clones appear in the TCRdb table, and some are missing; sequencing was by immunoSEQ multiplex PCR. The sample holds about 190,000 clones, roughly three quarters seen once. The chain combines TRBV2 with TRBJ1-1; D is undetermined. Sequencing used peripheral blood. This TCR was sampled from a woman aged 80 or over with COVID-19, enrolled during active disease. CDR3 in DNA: TGTGCCAGCAGTGAGGACTTGGGAACTGAAGCTTTCTTT. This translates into CASSEDLGTEAFF.